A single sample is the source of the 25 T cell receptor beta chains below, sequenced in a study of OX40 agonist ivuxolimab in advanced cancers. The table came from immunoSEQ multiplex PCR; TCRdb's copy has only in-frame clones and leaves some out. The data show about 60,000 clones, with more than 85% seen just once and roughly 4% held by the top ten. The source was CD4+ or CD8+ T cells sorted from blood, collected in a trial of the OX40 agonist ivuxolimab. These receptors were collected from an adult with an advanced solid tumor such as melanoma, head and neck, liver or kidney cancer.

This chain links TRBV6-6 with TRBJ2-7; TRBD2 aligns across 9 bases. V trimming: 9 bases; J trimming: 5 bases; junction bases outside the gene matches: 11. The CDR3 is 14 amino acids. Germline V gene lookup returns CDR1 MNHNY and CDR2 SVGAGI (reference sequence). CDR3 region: CASVQAGGQNEQYF. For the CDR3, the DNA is TGTGCCAGTGTCCAAGCGGGGGGACAGAACGAGCAGTACTTC.

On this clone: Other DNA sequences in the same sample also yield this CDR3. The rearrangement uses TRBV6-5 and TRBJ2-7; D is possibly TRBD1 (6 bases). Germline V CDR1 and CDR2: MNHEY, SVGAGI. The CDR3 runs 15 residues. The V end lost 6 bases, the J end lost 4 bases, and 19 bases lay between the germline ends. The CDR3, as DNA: TGTGCCAGCAGCTATTCTCAGGGGCCTCCTTACGAGCAGTACTTC. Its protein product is CASSYSQGPPYEQYF.

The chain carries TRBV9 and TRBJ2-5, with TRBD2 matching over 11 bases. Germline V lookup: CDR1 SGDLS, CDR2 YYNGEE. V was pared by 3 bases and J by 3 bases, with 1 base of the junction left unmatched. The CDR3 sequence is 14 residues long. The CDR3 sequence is CASSALAGEETQYF. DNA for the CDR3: TGTGCCAGCAGCGCACTAGCGGGGGAAGAGACCCAGTACTTC.

CDR3 region: CATDRGRGTEAFF. CDR3 bases: TGTGCCACTGACAGGGGGCGCGGGACTGAAGCTTTCTTT. V gene TRBV6-6 combines with J gene TRBJ1-1, with 10 nucleotides matching TRBD1. This CDR3 has 13 residues. V lost 10 bases to trimming and J lost 5 bases; unmatched junction nucleotides: 7. Per germline, CDR1 MNHNY and CDR2 SVGAGI (reference sequence).

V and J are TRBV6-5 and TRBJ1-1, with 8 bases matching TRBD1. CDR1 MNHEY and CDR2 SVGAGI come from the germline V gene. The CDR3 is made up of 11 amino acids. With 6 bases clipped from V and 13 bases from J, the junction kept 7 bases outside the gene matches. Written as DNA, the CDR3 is TGTGCCAGCAGCCCGGGACAGGTCGTTTTCTTT. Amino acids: CASSPGQVVFF.

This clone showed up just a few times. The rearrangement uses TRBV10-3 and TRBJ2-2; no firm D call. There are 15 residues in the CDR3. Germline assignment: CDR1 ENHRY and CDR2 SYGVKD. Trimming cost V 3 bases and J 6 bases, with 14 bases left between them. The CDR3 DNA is TGTGCCATCAGTGATCAGGACCAAACGGCCGGGGAGCTGTTTTTT. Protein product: CAISDQDQTAGELFF.

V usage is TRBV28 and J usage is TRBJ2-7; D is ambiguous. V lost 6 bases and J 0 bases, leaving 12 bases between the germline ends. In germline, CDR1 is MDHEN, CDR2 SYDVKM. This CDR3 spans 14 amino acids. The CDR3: CASSPTGSSYEQYF. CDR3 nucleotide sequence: TGTGCCAGCAGCCCTACGGGCAGCTCCTACGAGCAGTACTTC. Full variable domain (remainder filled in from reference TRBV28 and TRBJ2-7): DVKVTQSSRYLVKRTGEKVFLECVQDMDHENMFWYRQDPGLGLRLIYFSYDVKMKEKGDIPEGYSVSREKKERFSLILESASTNQTSMYLCASSPTGSSYEQYFGPGTRLTVT.

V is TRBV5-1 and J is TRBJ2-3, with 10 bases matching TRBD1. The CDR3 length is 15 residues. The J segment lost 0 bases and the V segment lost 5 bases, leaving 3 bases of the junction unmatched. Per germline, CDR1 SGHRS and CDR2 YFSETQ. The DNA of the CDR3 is TGCGCCAGCAGGTCGGGACAGGGGAGCACAGATACGCAGTATTTT. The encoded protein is CASRSGQGSTDTQYF.

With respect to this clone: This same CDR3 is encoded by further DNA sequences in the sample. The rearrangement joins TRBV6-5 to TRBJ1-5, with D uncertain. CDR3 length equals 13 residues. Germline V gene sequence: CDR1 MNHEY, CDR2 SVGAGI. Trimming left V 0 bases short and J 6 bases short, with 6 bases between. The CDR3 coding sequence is TGTGCCAGCAGTTACTCGAAAGGTCAGCCCCAGCATTTT. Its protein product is CASSYSKGQPQHF.

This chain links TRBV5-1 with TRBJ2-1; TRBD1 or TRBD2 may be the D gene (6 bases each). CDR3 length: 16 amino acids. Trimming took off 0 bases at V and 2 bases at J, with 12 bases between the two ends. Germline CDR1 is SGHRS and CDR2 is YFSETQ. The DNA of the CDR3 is TGCGCCAGCAGCTTGGTGGGGGGCAGTCCCTACAATGAGCAGTTCTTC. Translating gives CASSLVGGSPYNEQFF.

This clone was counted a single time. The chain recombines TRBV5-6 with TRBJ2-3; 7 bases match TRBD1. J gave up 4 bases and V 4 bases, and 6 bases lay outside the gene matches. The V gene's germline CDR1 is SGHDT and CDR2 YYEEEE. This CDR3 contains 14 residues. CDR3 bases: TGTGCCAGCAGCGAGGACAGGATCCCAGATACGCAGTATTTT. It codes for CASSEDRIPDTQYF.

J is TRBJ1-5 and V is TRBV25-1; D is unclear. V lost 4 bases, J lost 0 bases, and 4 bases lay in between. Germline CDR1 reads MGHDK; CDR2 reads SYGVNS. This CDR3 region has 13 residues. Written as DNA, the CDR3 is TGTGCCAGCAGTGCTTATAGCAATCAGCCCCAGCATTTT. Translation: CASSAYSNQPQHF.

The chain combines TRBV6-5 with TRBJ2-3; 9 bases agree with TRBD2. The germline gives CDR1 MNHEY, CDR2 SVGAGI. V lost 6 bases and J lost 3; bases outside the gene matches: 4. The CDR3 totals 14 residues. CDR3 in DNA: TGTGCCAGCAGACCGGGACTAGCAACAGATACGCAGTATTTT. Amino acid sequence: CASRPGLATDTQYF.

In DNA, the CDR3 is TGTGCCAGCAGCTTGGGGACAGGGGCCACTAATTCACCCCTCCACTTT. It specifies CASSLGTGATNSPLHF. The chain carries TRBV5-6 and TRBJ1-6, with 9 positions matching TRBD1. Per the germline V gene, CDR1 is SGHDT and CDR2 is YYEEEE. V gave up 0 bases and J gave up 6 bases; unmatched junction bases: 4. The CDR3 loop spans 16 amino acids. The full variable domain, rest sourced from reference TRBV5-6 and TRBJ1-6, is DAGVTQSPTHLIKTRGQQVTLRCSPKSGHDTVSWYQQALGQGPQFIFQYYEEEERQRGNFPDRFSGHQFPNYSSELNVNALLLGDSALYLCASSLGTGATNSPLHFGNGTRLTVT.

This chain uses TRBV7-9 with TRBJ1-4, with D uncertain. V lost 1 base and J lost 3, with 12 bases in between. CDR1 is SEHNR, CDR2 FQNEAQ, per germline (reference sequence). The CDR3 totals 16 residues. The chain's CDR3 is CASSLGEIRANEKLFF. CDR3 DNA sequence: TGTGCCAGCAGCTTAGGTGAGATCCGGGCTAATGAAAAACTGTTTTTT.

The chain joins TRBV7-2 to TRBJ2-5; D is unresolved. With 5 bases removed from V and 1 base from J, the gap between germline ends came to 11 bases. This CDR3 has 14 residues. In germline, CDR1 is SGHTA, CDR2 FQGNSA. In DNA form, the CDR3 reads TGTGCCAGCAGCCCCTCACACGTCCAAGAGACCCAGTACTTC. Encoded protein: CASSPSHVQETQYF.

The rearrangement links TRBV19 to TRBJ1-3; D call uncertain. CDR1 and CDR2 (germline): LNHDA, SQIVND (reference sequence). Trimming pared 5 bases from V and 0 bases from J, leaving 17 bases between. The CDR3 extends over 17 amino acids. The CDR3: CASSFTGRSYSGNTIYF. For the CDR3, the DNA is TGTGCCAGTAGTTTCACTGGACGGTCTTACTCTGGAAACACCATATATTTT.

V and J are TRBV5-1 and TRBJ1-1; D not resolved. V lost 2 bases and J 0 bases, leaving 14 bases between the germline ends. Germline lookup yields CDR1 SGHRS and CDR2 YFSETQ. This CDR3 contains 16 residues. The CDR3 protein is CASSFIGVGVNTEAFF. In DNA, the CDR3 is TGCGCCAGCAGCTTTATTGGAGTCGGGGTGAACACTGAAGCTTTCTTT.

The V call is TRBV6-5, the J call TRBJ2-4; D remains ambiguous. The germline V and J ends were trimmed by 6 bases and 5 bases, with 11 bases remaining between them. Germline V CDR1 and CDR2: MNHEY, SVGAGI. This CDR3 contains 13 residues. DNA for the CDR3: TGTGCCAGCAGGCCCTTGACTGAAAACATTCAGTACTTC. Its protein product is CASRPLTENIQYF.

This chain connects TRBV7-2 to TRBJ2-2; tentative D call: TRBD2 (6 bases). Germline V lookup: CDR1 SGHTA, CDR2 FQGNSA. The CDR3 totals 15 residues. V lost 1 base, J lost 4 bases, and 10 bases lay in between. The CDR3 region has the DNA TGTGCCAGCAGCTTAGTAGGAGGGCTCACCGGGGAGCTGTTTTTT. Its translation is CASSLVGGLTGELFF.

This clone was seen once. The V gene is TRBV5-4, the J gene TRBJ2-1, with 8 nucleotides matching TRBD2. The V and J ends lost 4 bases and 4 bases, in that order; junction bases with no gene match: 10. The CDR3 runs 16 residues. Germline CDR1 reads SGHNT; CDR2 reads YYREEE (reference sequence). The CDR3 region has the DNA TGTGCCAGCAGCCTAGCTTGGGTAGCGGGGTACAATGAGCAGTTCTTC. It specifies CASSLAWVAGYNEQFF.

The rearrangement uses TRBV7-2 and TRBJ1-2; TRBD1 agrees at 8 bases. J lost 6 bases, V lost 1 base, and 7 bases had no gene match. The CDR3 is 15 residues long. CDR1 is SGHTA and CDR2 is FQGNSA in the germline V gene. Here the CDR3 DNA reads TGTGCCAGCAGCTTAGATTTCGGCAGGGGGCATGGCTACACCTTC. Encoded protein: CASSLDFGRGHGYTF. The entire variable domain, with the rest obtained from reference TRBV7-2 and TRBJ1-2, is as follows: GAGVSQSPSNKVTEKGKDVELRCDPISGHTALYWYRQSLGQGLEFLIYFQGNSAPDKSGLPSDRFSAERTGGSVSTLTIQRTQQEDSAVYLCASSLDFGRGHGYTFGSGTRLTVV.

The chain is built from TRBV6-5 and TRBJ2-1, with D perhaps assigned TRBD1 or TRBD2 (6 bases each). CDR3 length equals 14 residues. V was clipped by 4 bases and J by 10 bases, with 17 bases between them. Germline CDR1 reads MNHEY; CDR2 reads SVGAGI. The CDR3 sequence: CASSSPWRGDEQFF. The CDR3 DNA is TGTGCCAGCAGTTCCCCGTGGAGGGGGGACGAGCAGTTCTTC.

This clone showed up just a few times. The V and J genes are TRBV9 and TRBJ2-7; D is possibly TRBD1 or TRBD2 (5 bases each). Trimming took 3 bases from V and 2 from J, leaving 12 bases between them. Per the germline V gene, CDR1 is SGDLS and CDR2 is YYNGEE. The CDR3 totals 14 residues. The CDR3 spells CASSAGTGPYEQYF. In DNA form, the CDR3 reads TGTGCCAGCAGCGCCGGGACGGGTCCCTACGAGCAGTACTTC. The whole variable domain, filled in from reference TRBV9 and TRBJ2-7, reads DSGVTQTPKHLITATGQRVTLRCSPRSGDLSVYWYQQSLDQGLQFLIQYYNGEERAKGNILERFSAQQFPDLHSELNLSSLELGDSALYFCASSAGTGPYEQYFGPGTRLTVT.

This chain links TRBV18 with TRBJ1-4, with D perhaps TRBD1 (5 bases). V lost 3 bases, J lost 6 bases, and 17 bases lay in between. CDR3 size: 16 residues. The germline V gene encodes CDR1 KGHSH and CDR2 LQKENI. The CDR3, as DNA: TGTGCCAGCTCACCCTATCAACGACAGTCTTATGAAAAACTGTTTTTT. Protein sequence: CASSPYQRQSYEKLFF.